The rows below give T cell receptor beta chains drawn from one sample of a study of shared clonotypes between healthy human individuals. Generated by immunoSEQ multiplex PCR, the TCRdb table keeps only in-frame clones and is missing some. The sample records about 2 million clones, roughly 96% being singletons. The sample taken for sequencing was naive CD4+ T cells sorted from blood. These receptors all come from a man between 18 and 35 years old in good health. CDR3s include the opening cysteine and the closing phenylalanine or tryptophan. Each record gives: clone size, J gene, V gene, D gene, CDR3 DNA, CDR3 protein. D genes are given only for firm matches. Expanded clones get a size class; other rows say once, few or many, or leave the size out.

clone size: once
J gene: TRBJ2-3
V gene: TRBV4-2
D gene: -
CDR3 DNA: TGTGCCAGCAGCCAGATTTTTAACCACGCCGATACGCAGTATTTT
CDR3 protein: CASSQIFNHADTQYF

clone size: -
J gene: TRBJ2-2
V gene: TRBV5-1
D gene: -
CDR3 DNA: TGCGCCAGCTTTAAAGGGTACGAAACCGGGGAGCTGTTTTTT
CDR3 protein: CASFKGYETGELFF

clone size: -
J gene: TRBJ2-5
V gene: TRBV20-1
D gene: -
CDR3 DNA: TGCAGTGCTATCGGGCCGGGCCAGTACTTC
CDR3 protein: CSAIGPGQYF

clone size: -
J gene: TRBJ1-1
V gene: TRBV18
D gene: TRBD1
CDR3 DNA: TGTGCCAGCTCACGGACAGGGGCGATGAACACTGAAGCTTTCTTT
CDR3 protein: CASSRTGAMNTEAFF

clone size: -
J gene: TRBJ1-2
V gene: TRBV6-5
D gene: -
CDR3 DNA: TGTGCCAGCTTCCTGGCCGGGGGGAATGGCTACACCTTC
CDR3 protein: CASFLAGGNGYTF

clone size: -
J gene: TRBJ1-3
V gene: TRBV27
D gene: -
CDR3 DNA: TGTGCCAGCAGTTTAGGTGGGGCCTCGCTCTCTGGAAACACCATATATTTT
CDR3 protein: CASSLGGASLSGNTIYF

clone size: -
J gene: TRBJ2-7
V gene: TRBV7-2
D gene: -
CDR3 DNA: TGTGCCAGCAGCTTAGGGGACGCAAGTATGAGCGAGCAGTACTTC
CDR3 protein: CASSLGDASMSEQYF

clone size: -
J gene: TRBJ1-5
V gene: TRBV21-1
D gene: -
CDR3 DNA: TGTGCCAGCAGGCTCAGCCGCGGGGTTAGCAATCAGCCCCAGCATTTT
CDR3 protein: CASRLSRGVSNQPQHF

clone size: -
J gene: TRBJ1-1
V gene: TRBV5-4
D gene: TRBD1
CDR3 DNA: TGTGCCAGCAGTTCAGGGACAGGGACGAACACTGAAGCTTTCTTT
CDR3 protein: CASSSGTGTNTEAFF

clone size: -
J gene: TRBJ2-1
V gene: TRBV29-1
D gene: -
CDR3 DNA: TGCAGCGTTGGAGGGGGAGAGGTCTTAGGGAATGAGCAGTTCTTC
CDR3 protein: CSVGGGEVLGNEQFF

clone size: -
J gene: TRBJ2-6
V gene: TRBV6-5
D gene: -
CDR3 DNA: TGTGCCAGCAGAACAGGCTGGGTTGGGGCCAACGTCCTGACTTTC
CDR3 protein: CASRTGWVGANVLTF

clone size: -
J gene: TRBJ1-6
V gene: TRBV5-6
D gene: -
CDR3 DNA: TGTGCCAGCAGCTTGACAGGGCGGGAATCACCCCTCCACTTT
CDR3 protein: CASSLTGRESPLHF

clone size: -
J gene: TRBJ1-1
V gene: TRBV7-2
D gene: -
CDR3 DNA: TGTGCCAGCAGCCGCGGGAGGGCGAACACTGAAGCTTTCTTT
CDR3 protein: CASSRGRANTEAFF

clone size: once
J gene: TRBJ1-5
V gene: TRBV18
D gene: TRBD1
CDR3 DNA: TGTGCCAGCTCTCCAGACAGGGGCAATCAGCCCCAGCATTTT
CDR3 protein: CASSPDRGNQPQHF

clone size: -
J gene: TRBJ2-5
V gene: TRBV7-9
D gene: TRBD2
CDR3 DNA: TGTGCCAGCAGCTTTGACCTAGCGGGAGGACAAGAGACCCAGTACTTC
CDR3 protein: CASSFDLAGGQETQYF

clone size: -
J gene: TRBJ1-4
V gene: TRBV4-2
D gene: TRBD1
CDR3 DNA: TGTGCCAGCAGCCAGCCGGACAGGGGGCTGGGAGAAAAACTGTTTTTT
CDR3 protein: CASSQPDRGLGEKLFF

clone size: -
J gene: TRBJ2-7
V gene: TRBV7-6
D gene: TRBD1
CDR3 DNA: TGTGCCAGCAGTCCCGCTGCGCAGGGGGCCCGCTACGAGCAGTACTTC
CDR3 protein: CASSPAAQGARYEQYF

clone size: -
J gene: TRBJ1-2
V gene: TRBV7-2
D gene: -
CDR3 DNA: TGTGCCAGCAGCCTACAGGTCAGAATTGGCTACACCTTC
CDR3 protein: CASSLQVRIGYTF

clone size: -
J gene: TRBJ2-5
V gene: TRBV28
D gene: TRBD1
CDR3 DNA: TGTGCCAGCGGTCCCACGACGACAGGGGGTAACCAAGAGACCCAGTACTTC
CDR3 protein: CASGPTTTGGNQETQYF

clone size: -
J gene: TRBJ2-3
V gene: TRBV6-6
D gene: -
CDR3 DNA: TGTGCCAGCAGCACTTATATCGGGGCCCGGGGAGATACGCAGTATTTT
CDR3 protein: CASSTYIGARGDTQYF

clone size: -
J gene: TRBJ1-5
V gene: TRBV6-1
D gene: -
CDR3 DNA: TGTGCCAGCACTGCGGGTTATCAGCCCCAGCATTTT
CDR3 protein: CASTAGYQPQHF

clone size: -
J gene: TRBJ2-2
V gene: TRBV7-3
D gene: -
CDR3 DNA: TGTGCCAGCAGTCTCCGACCGAACACCGGGGAGCTGTTTTTT
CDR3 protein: CASSLRPNTGELFF

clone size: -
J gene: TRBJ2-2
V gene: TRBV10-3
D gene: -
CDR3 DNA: TGTGCCATAGCCCGGGTCTCGAACACCGGGGAGCTGTTTTTT
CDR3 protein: CAIARVSNTGELFF

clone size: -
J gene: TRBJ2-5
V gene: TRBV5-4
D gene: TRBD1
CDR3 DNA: TGTGCCAGCAGCTCCCTGGACAGGGGTGAGGAGACCCAGTACTTC
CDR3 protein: CASSSLDRGEETQYF

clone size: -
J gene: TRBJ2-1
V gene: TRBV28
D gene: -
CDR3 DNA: TGTGCCAGCAGCCCCGTCCAATTGGGGGCAAGCAATAAAGATGAGCAGTTCTTC
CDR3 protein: CASSPVQLGASNKDEQFF

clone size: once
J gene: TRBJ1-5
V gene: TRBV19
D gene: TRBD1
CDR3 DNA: TGTGCCAGTAGTAACGACAGGGGGCTGAGGCCCCAGCATTTT
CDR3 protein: CASSNDRGLRPQHF

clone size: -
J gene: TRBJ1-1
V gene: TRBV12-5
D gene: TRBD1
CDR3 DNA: TGTGCTAGTGGTCCTGACCGGGACAGTAATGAAGCTTTCTTT
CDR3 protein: CASGPDRDSNEAFF

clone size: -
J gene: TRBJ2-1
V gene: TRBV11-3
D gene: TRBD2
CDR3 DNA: TGTGCCAGCAGCCCCCGGACTAGCGGGAGTGTCAATGAGCAGTTCTTC
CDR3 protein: CASSPRTSGSVNEQFF

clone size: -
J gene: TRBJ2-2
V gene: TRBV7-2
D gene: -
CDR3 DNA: TGTGCCAGCAGCCTCACTAGGACCGGGGAGCTGTTTTTT
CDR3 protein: CASSLTRTGELFF

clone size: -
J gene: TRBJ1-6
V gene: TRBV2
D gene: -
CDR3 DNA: TGTGCCAGCAGTGGACTGGGAAATTCACCCCTCCACTTT
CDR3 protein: CASSGLGNSPLHF

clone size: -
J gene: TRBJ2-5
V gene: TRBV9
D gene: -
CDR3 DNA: TGTGCCAGCAGCGTACTAGGGCTCCAAGAGACCCAGTACTTC
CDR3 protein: CASSVLGLQETQYF

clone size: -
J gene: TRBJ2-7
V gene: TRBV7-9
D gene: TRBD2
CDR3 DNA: TGTGCCAGCAGCTTCAAGGGACTAGCGGGAGCCTACGAGCAGTACTTC
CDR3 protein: CASSFKGLAGAYEQYF

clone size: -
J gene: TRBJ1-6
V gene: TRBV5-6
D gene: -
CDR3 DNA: TGTGCCAGCAGTCATGGGCGTACAAATTCACCCCTCCACTTT
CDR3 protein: CASSHGRTNSPLHF

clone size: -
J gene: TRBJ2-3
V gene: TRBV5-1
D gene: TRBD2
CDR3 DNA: TGCGCCAGCAGCTTGTCACTAGCGGGGGGCACAGATACGCAGTATTTT
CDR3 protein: CASSLSLAGGTDTQYF

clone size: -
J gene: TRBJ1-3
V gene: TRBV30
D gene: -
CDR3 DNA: TGTGCCTGGAGTCCTCGGGACTTAAACACCATATATTTT
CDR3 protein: CAWSPRDLNTIYF

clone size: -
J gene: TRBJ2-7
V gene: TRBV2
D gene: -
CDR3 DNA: TGTGCCAGCAGGGAAGGACTCTCCTACGAGCAGTACTTC
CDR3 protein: CASREGLSYEQYF

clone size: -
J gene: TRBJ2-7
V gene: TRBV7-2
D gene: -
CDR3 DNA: TGTGCCAGCAGCTTAGGACGCTCCTACGAGCAGTACTTC
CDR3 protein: CASSLGRSYEQYF

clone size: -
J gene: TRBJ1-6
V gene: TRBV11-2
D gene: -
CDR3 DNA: TGTGCCAGCAGCTTAGAGGGGATTAATAATTCACCCCTCCACTTT
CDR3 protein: CASSLEGINNSPLHF

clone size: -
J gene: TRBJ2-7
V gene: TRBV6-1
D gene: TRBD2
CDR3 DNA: TGTGCCAGCAGTGAACTAGCGGGGAGCTACGAGCAGTACTTC
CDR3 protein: CASSELAGSYEQYF

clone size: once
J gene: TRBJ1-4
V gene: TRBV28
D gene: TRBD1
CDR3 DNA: TGTGCCAGCAGTACCCCTTGGGGGGGGACAGGGGGTACTAATGAAAAACTGTTTTTT
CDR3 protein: CASSTPWGGTGGTNEKLFF

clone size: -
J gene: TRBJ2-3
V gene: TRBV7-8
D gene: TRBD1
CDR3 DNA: TGTGCCAGCAGCTTGGAAACAGGGGCGACGCAGTATTTT
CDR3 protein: CASSLETGATQYF

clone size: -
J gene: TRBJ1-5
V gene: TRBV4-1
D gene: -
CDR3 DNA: TGCGCCAGCAGCCAAGACCAGATTAGCAATCAGCCCCAGCATTTT
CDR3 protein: CASSQDQISNQPQHF

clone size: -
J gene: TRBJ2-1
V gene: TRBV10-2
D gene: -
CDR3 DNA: TGCGCCACGGGACGACAGACCGATGAGCAGTTCTTC
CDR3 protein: CATGRQTDEQFF

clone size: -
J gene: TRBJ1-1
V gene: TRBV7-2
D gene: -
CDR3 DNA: TGTGCCAGCAGCTTAGAGCGGACTGAAGCTTTCTTT
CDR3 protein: CASSLERTEAFF

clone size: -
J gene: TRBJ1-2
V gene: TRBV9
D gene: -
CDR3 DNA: TGTGCCAGCAGCCTATCCACCGGGACTAACTATGGCTACACCTTC
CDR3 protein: CASSLSTGTNYGYTF

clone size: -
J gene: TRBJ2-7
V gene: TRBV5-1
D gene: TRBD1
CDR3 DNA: TGCGCCAGCAGCTTGGAGACAGGGGGTGGCGAGCAGTACTTC
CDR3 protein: CASSLETGGGEQYF

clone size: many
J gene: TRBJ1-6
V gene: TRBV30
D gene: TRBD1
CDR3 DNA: TGTGCCTGGAGTCGGGACAGGGATTCACCCCTCCACTTT
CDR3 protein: CAWSRDRDSPLHF

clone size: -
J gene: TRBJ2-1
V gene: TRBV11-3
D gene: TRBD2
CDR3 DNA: TGTGCCAGCAGCTTTGAGCGGGAAGAGGGTGAGCAGTTCTTC
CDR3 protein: CASSFEREEGEQFF

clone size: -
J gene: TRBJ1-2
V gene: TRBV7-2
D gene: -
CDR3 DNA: TGTGCCAGCAGCTTATACGGCCGGAGCGGCTACACCTTC
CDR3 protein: CASSLYGRSGYTF

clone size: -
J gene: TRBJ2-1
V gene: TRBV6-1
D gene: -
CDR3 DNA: TGTGCCAGCAGTGAAGCGCACAATGAGCAGTTCTTC
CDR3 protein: CASSEAHNEQFF

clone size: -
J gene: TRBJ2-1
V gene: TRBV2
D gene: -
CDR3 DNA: TGTGCCAGCAGTGAGGTCTGGGGGGCCCCTTACAATGAGCAGTTCTTC
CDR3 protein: CASSEVWGAPYNEQFF

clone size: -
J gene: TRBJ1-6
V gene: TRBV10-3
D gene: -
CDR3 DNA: TGTGCCATCAGGACCGATAGGAATTCACCCCTCCACTTT
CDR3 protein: CAIRTDRNSPLHF

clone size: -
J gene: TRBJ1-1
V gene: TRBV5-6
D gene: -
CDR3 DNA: TGTGCCAGCAGCTTGGCCCTAATAAGGGGGTCCACAGAAGCTTTCTTT
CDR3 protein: CASSLALIRGSTEAFF

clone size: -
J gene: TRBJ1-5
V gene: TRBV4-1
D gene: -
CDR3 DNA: TGCGCCAGCAGCCTAGACGCAGGGGCTTACAATCAGCCCCAGCATTTT
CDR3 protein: CASSLDAGAYNQPQHF

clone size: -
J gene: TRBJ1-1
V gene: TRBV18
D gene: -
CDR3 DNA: TGTGCCAGCTCTCCCCGGACAGAAAGTAACACTGAAGCTTTCTTT
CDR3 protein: CASSPRTESNTEAFF

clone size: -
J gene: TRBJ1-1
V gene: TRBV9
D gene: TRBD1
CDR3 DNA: TGTGCCAGCAGCGTAGGGACAGGTGGAGGGCCGCGTATGAACACTGAAGCTTTCTTT
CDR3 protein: CASSVGTGGGPRMNTEAFF

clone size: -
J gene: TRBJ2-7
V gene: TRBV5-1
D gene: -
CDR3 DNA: TGCGCCAGCACGACAGGGGAGGGCTACGAGCAGTACTTC
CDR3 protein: CASTTGEGYEQYF

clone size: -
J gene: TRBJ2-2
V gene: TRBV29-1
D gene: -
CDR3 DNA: TGCAGCGCATCGGGACGGTTCACCGGGGAGCTGTTTTTT
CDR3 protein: CSASGRFTGELFF

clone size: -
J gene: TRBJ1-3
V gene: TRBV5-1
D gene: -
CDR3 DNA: TGCGCCAGCAGCTTCGGGACTCCGGGAAACACCATATATTTT
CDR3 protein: CASSFGTPGNTIYF